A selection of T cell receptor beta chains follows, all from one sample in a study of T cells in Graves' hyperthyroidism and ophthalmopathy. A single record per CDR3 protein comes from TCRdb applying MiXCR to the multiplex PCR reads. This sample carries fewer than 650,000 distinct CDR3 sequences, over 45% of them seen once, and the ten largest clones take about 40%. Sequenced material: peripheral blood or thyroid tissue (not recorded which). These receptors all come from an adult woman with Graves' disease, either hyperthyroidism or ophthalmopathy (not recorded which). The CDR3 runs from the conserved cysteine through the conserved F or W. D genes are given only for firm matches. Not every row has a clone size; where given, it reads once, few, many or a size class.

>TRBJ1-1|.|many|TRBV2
TGTGCCAGCAGCGAGGGACATACTGAAGCTTTCTTT
CASSEGHTEAFF
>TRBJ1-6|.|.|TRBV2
TGTGCCAGCAGGACTACGAAGGATAGCTCCTATAATTCACCCCTCCACTTT
CASRTTKDSSYNSPLHF
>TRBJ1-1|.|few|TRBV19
TGTGCCAGTACGAGGATGGGTGTGAACACTGAAGCTTTCTTT
CASTRMGVNTEAFF
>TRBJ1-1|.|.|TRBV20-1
TGCAGTGCTATCGAATACAGTGACGCTTTCTTT
CSAIEYSDAFF
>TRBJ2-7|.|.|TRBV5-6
TGTGCCAGCAGCTTGGAAGGGGACTCCTACGAGCAGTACTTC
CASSLEGDSYEQYF
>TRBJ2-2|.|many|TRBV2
TGTGCCAGCAGTGAAGGTCAACCCGGGGAGCTGTTTTTT
CASSEGQPGELFF
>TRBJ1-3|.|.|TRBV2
TGTGCCAGCAGCTCTGGGGGAGGAAACACCATATATTTT
CASSSGGGNTIYF
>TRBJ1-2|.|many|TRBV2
TGTGCCAGCAGTGGAAGGGGAGGGGCGGGGGGCTACACCTTC
CASSGRGGAGGYTF
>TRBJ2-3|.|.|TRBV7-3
TGTGCCAGCAGCTTAACGGCCCTGAGCACGCAGTATTTT
CASSLTALSTQYF
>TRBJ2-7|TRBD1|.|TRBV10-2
TGCGCCAGCAGTGGAGAGGCGAGACAGGGTCACTACGAGCAGTACTTC
CASSGEARQGHYEQYF
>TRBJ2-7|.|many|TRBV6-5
TGTGCCAGCAGTTCCTCCGGACGGGACTACGAGCAGTACTTC
CASSSSGRDYEQYF
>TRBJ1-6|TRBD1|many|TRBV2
TGTGCCAGCTTGGACAGGGGACGCTCACCCCTCCACTTT
CASLDRGRSPLHF
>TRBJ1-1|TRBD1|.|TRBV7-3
TGTGCCAGTTCCCCGGGACAGGGTTGGACTGAAGCTTTCTTT
CASSPGQGWTEAFF
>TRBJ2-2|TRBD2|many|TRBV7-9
TGTGCCAGCAGCTCGATTAGCGGGAGTGACGGGGAGCTGTTTTTT
CASSSISGSDGELFF
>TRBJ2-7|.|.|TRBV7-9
TGTGCCAGCGCATCCGGGGCAGCTACAACCTACGAGCAGTACTTC
CASASGAATTYEQYF
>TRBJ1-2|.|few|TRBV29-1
TGCAGCGTTGAAGAGACACTGGGCTACACCTTC
CSVEETLGYTF
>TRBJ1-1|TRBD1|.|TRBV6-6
TGTGCCAGCAGTTGGAAAGTGGGACAGGGAAACATGAACACTGAAGCTTTCTTT
CASSWKVGQGNMNTEAFF
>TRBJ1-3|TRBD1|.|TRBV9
TGTGCCAGCAGCACCGGGACAGCGGTCTCTGGAAACACCATATATTTT
CASSTGTAVSGNTIYF
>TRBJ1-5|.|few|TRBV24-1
TGTGCCACCAGTGATTCCGGAAGGCCCCAGCATTTT
CATSDSGRPQHF
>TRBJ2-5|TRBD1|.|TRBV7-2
TGTGCCAGCAGCTTATCTTCGACAGGGTTGGAGACCCAGTACTTC
CASSLSSTGLETQYF
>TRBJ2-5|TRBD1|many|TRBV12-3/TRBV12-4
TGTGCCAGCAGCCGCGGACAGGGGAATCAAGAGACCCAGTACTTC
CASSRGQGNQETQYF
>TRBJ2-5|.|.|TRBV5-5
TGTGCCAGCAGCTTCGGGACCCGTGAGACCCAGTACTTC
CASSFGTRETQYF
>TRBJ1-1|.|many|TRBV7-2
TGTGCCAGCAGCTTAGGATCGAGACGACAGCTGAACACTGAAGCTTTCTTT
CASSLGSRRQLNTEAFF
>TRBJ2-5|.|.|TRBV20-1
TGCAGTGCTGGGCCCGCGGTTGGGGATCTCCCGAGGGAGACCCAGTACTTC
CSAGPAVGDLPRETQYF
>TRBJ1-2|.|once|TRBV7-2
TGTGCCAGCAGCTTAGATTCCGGGGACGATGGCTACACCTTC
CASSLDSGDDGYTF
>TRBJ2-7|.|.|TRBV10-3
TGTGCCATCGCCGACAAGACAGTGTACGAGCAGTACTTC
CAIADKTVYEQYF
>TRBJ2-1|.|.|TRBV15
TGTGCCACCAGCAGAGGGGCGGGAAGGACCAATGAGCAGTTCTTC
CATSRGAGRTNEQFF
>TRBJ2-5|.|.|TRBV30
TGTGCCTGGAGTGTTTTCGAGTACCAAGAGACCCAGTACTTC
CAWSVFEYQETQYF
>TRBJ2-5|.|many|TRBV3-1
TGTGCCAGCAGCCAAGACGGACGGGGCGAGACCCAGTACTTC
CASSQDGRGETQYF